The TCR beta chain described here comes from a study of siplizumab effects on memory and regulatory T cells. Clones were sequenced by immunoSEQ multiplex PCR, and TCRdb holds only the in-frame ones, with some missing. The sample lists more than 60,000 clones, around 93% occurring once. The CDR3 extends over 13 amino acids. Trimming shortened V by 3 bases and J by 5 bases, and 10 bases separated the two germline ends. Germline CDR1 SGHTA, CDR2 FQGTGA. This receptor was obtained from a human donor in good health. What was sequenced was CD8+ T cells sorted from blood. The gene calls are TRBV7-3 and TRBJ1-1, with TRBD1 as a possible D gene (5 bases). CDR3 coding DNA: TGTGCCAGCAGCTTTGGGGGTGGAACTGAAGCTTTCTTT. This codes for CASSFGGGTEAFF.